A selection of T cell receptor beta chains follows, all from one sample in a study of shared clonotypes between healthy human individuals. Only in-frame clones appear in the TCRdb table, and some are missing; sequencing was by immunoSEQ multiplex PCR. The sample records some 2 million clones, 85% to 95% being singletons. What was sequenced was naive CD4+ T cells sorted from blood. These receptor sequences come from a man aged 18 to 35 in good health. Both conserved end residues are part of each CDR3. Each record gives: CDR3 length, J gene, clone size, V gene, D gene, CDR3 DNA, CDR3 protein. The D gene is left open where the match is weak. Clone sizes are given selectively: once, few, many, or a class where the clone is expanded.

14 | TRBJ1-4 | - | TRBV12-5 | - | TGTGCTAGTGGTTTGGAGCAGGGAACCGAAAAACTGTTTTTT | CASGLEQGTEKLFF
15 | TRBJ1-3 | - | TRBV11-3 | - | TGTGCCAGCAGCTTAGATGGCACAGCCGGAAACACCATATATTTT | CASSLDGTAGNTIYF
14 | TRBJ2-7 | - | TRBV11-1 | TRBD1 | TGTGCCAGCAGCATAAAGACAGGGTCCGCCGAGCAGTACTTC | CASSIKTGSAEQYF
12 | TRBJ1-1 | once | TRBV25-1 | - | TGTGCCAGCAGTGTAAAGGGAGTAGGGGCTTTCTTT | CASSVKGVGAFF
16 | TRBJ2-2 | - | TRBV12-5 | TRBD1 | TGTGCTAGTGGTTTCCTCACAGGGGACCACACCGGGGAGCTGTTTTTT | CASGFLTGDHTGELFF
14 | TRBJ1-1 | - | TRBV12-5 | - | TGTGCTAGTGGACCGCTGACAGGCCTGACTGAAGCTTTCTTT | CASGPLTGLTEAFF
11 | TRBJ2-7 | - | TRBV6-1 | - | TGTGCCACCGGGGCCTCCTACGAGCAGTACTTC | CATGASYEQYF
15 | TRBJ2-7 | - | TRBV5-5 | TRBD1 | TGTGCCAGCAGCTTGGGTGGGACAGGGACTTACGAGCAGTACTTC | CASSLGGTGTYEQYF
13 | TRBJ1-2 | - | TRBV14 | - | TGTGCCAGCAGCCAACAGGGGTTCTATGGCTACACCTTC | CASSQQGFYGYTF
19 | TRBJ1-4 | once | TRBV18 | - | TGTGCCAGCTCACTCCGGGGGGCCCGACTAATTGCAACTAATGAAAAACTGTTTTTT | CASSLRGARLIATNEKLFF
13 | TRBJ2-1 | - | TRBV2 | - | TGTGCCAGTTCCCGGGAATCATACAATGAGCAGTTCTTC | CASSRESYNEQFF
16 | TRBJ2-3 | - | TRBV2 | - | TGTGCCAGCAGTGAAAATAGGGTATGGGGCACAGATACGCAGTATTTT | CASSENRVWGTDTQYF
11 | TRBJ2-1 | - | TRBV10-3 | - | TGTGCCATCAGTGATTTTGATGAGCAGTTCTTC | CAISDFDEQFF
15 | TRBJ1-1 | - | TRBV5-1 | TRBD1 | TGCGCCAGCGCAGGGACAGGCGGAAAGAACACTGAAGCTTTCTTT | CASAGTGGKNTEAFF
15 | TRBJ2-7 | - | TRBV7-2 | TRBD2 | TGTGCCAGCAGCTCCTTTAGCGGGGGGGCATTCGGGCAGTACTTC | CASSSFSGGAFGQYF
13 | TRBJ1-2 | - | TRBV6-5 | - | TGTGCCAGCAGTTTAACAGCTAACTATGGCTACACCTTC | CASSLTANYGYTF
15 | TRBJ2-7 | - | TRBV19 | - | TGTGCCAGTAGTATTGAGGGAAAGGGACCTCACGAGCAGTACTTC | CASSIEGKGPHEQYF
14 | TRBJ2-1 | - | TRBV27 | - | TGTGCCAGCAGTTTTGCGGGACAGTTCCATGAGCAGTTCTTC | CASSFAGQFHEQFF
15 | TRBJ1-6 | - | TRBV6-1 | TRBD1 | TGTGCCAGCAGGGAAATGGACAGGAATAATTCACCCCTCCACTTT | CASREMDRNNSPLHF
14 | TRBJ2-3 | - | TRBV2 | - | TGTGCCAGCAGTGGCCCGGGCATGACAGATACGCAGTATTTT | CASSGPGMTDTQYF
15 | TRBJ2-3 | - | TRBV11-2 | TRBD2 | TGTGCCAGCAGCTCGAACAGAGCGGGGTTAGATACGCAGTATTTT | CASSSNRAGLDTQYF
13 | TRBJ2-5 | once | TRBV5-1 | - | TGCGCCAGCAGCTTAGAAGGGTTAGAGACCCAGTACTTC | CASSLEGLETQYF
12 | TRBJ1-4 | - | TRBV9 | - | TGTGCCAGCAGCGCGTCAAGCGAAAAACTGTTTTTT | CASSASSEKLFF
13 | TRBJ2-7 | - | TRBV27 | - | TGTGCCAGCTGGGGGCGGGGAACCTACGAGCAGTACTTC | CASWGRGTYEQYF
11 | TRBJ2-2 | - | TRBV6-6 | - | TGTGCCAGGACCCACACCGGGGAGCTGTTTTTT | CARTHTGELFF
13 | TRBJ2-7 | - | TRBV19 | TRBD1 | TGTGCCAGTAGTACTCGGACAGGCTACGAGCAGTACTTC | CASSTRTGYEQYF
16 | TRBJ2-2 | - | TRBV4-2 | - | TGTGCCAGCAGCCAAGGAAAAGGGTCTGAGACCGGGGAGCTGTTTTTT | CASSQGKGSETGELFF
15 | TRBJ1-6 | - | TRBV6-1 | - | TGTGCCAGCAGTGAAGACGGGCTCCGGAATTCACCCCTCCACTTT | CASSEDGLRNSPLHF